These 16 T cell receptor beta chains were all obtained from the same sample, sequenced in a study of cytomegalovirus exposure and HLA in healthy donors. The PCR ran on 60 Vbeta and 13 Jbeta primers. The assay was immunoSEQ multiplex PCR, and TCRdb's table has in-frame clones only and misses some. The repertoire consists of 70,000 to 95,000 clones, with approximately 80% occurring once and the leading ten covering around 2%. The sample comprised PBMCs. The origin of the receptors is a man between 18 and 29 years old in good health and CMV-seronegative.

The CDR3 bases are TGCGCCAGCAGCTTGTTGGAGGGTTCTTACGAGCAGTACTTC. Amino acid sequence: CASSLLEGSYEQYF. V and J are TRBV5-1 and TRBJ2-7; the D gene is possibly TRBD2 (6 bases). This CDR3 comprises 14 residues. The V end lost 1 base, the J end lost 4 bases, and 12 bases lay between the germline ends. From germline, CDR1 is SGHRS and CDR2 YFSETQ.

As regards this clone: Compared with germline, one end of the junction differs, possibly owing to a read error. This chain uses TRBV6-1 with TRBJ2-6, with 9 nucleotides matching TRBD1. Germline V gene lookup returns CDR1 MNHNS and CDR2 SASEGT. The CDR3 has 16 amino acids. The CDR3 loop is CASSERQGVGANVLAF. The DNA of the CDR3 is TGTGCCAGCAGTGAACGACAGGGGGTCGGGGCCAACGTCCTGGCTTTC.

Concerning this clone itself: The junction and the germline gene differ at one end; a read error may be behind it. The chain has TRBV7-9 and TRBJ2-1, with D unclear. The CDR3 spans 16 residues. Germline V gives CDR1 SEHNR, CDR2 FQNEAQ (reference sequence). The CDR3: CSSSLDTTLGGDEQFF. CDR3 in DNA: TGTTCCAGCAGCTTAGATACAACTCTAGGCGGTGATGAGCAGTTCTTC.

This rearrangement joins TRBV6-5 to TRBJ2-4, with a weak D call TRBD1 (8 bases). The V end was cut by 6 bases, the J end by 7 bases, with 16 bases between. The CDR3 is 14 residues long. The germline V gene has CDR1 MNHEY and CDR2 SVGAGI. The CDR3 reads CASSTGGGRNIQYF. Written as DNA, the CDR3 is TGTGCCAGCAGCACAGGGGGGGGCCGGAACATTCAGTACTTC.

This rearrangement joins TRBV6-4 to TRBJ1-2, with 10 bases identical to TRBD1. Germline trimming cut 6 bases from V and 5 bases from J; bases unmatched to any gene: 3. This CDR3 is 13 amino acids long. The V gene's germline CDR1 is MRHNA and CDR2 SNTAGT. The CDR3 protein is CASRPGQGYGYTF. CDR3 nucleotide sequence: TGTGCCAGCAGGCCGGGACAGGGGTATGGCTACACCTTC.

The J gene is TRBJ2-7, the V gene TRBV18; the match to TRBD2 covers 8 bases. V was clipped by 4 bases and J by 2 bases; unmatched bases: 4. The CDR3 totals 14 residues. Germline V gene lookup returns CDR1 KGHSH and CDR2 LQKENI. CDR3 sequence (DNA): TGTGCCAGCTCACTGGGCGGGGGGACCTACGAGCAGTACTTC. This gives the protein CASSLGGGTYEQYF.

DNA of the CDR3: TGCAGTGCTCTAAATGTTGAGCAGTTCTTC. It codes for CSALNVEQFF. The genes are TRBV20-1 and TRBJ2-1; D is unclear. The CDR3 contains 10 residues. Trimming removed 5 bases at V and 9 bases at J, with 8 bases between. The germline CDR1 and CDR2 sequences are DFQATT and SNEGSKA (reference sequence).

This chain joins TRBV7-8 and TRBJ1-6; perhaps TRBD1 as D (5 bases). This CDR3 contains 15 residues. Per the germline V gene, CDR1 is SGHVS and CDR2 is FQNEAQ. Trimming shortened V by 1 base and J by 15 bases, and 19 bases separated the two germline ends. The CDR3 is CASSLDGTPRSLLHF. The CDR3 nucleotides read TGTGCCAGCAGCTTAGACGGGACTCCGCGAAGTCTCCTCCACTTT.

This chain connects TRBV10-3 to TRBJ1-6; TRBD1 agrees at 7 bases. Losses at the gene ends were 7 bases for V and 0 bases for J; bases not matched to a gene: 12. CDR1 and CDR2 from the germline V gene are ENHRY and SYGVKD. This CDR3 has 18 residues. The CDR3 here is CAIKRSDRDSSYNSPLHF. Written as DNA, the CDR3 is TGTGCCATCAAACGATCAGACAGGGACAGCTCCTATAATTCACCCCTCCACTTT.

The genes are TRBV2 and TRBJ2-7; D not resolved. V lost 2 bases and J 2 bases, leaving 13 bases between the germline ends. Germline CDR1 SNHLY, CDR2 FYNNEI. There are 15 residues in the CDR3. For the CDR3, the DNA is TGTGCCAGCAGTGAACTCCCCACAAGTACCTACGAGCAGTACTTC. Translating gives CASSELPTSTYEQYF.

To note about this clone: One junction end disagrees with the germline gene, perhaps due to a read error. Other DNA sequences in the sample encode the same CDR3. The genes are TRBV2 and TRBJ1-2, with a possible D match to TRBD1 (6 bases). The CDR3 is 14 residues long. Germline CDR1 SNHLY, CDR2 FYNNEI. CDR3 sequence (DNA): TGCGCCAGCAGTGAACTGGACAGCAACCCTGGCTACACCTTC. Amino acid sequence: CASSELDSNPGYTF.

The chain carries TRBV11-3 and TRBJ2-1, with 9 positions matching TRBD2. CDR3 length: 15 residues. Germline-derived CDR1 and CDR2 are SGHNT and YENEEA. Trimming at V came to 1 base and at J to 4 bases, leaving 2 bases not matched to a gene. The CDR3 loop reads CASSLGLAEYNEQFF. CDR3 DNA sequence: TGTGCCAGCAGCTTAGGACTAGCGGAGTACAATGAGCAGTTCTTC.

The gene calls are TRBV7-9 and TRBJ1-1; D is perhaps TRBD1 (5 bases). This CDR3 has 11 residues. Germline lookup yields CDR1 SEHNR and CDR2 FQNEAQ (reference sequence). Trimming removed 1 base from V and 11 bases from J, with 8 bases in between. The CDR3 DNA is TGTGCCAGCAGCTTAGAACGGGGGGCTTTCTTT. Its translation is CASSLERGAFF.

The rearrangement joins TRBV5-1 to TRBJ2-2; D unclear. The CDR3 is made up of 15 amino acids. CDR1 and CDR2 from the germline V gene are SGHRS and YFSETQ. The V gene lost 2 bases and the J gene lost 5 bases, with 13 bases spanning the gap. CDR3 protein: CASSFAGSETGELFF. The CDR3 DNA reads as TGCGCCAGCAGCTTTGCAGGTAGTGAAACCGGGGAGCTGTTTTTT.

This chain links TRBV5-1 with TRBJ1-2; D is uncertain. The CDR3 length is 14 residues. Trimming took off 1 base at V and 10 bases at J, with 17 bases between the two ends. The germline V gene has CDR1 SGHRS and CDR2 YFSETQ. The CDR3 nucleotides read TGCGCCAGCAGCTTGATTTCGGGCACTAGTCACTACACCTTC. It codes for CASSLISGTSHYTF. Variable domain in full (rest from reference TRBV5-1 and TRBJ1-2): KAGVTQTPRYLIKTRGQQVTLSCSPISGHRSVSWYQQTPGQGLQFLFEYFSETQRNKGNFPGRFSGRQFSNSRSEMNVSTLELGDSALYLCASSLISGTSHYTFGSGTRLTVV.

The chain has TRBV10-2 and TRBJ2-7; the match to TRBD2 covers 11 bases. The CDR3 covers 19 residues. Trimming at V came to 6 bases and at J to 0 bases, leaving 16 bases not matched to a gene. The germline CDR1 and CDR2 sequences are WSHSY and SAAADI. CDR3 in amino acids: CASRTLGTSGGNSSYEQYF. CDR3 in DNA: TGCGCCAGCAGGACTTTGGGGACTAGCGGTGGAAATAGCTCCTACGAGCAGTACTTC.